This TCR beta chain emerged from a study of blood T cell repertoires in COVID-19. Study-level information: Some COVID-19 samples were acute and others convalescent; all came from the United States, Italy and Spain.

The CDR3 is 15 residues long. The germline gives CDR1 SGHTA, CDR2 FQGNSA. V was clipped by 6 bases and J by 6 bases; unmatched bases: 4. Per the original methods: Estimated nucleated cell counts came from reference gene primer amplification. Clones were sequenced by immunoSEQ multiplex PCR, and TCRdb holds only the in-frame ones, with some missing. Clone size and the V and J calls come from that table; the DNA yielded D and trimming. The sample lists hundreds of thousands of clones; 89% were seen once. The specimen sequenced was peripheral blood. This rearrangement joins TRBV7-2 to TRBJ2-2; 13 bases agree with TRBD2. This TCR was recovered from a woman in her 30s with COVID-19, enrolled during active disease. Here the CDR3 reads CASRQTSGRAGELFF. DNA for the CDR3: TGTGCCAGCAGACAAACTAGCGGGAGGGCCGGGGAGCTGTTTTTT.